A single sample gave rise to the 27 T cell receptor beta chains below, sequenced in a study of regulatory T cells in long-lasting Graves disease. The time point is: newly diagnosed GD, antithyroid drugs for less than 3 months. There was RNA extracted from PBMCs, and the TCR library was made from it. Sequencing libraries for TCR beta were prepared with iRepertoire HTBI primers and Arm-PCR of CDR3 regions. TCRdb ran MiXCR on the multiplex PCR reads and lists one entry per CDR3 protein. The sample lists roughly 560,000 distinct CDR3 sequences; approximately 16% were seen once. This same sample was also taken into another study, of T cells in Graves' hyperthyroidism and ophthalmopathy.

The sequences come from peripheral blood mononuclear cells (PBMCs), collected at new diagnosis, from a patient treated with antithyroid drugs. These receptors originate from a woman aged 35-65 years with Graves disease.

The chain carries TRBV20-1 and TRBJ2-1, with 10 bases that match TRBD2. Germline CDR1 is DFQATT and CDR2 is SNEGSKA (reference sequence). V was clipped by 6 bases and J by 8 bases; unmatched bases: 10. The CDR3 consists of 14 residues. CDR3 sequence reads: CSAPPGLANDEQFF. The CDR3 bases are TGCAGTGCGCCGCCGGGACTAGCGAACGATGAGCAGTTCTTC.

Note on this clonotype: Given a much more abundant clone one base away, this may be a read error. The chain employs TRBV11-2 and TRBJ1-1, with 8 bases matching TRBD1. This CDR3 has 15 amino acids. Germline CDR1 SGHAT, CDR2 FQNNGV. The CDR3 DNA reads TGTGCCAGCAGCCCCAGGGGGCGGGGGGCCACTGAAGCTCTCTTT. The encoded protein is CASSPRGRGATEALF. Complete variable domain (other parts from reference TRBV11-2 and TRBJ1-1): EAGVAQSPRYKIIEKRQSVAFWCNPISGHATLYWYQQILGQGPKLLIQFQNNGVVDDSQLPKDRFSAERLKGVDSTLKIQPAKLEDSAVYLCASSPRGRGATEALFGQGTRLTVV.

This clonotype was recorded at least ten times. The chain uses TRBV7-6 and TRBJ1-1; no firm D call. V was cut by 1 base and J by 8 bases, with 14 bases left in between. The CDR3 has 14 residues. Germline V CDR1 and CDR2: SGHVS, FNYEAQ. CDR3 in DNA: TGTGCCAGCAGCTTAGTGGACGGACGGGCAGAAGCTTTCTTT. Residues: CASSLVDGRAEAFF.

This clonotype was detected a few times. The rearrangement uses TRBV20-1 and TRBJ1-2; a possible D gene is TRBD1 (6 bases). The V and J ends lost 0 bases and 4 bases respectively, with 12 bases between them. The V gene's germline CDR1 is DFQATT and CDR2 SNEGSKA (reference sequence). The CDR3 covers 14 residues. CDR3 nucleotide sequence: TGCAGTGCTAGAGATATGGACAGCATCTATGGCTACACCTTC. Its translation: CSARDMDSIYGYTF.

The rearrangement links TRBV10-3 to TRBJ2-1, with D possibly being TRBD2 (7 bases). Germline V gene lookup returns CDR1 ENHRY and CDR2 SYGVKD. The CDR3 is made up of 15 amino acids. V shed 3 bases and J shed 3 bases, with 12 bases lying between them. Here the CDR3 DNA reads TGTGCCATCAGTGAAAGGGGGGGAGACTACAATGAGCAGTTCTTC. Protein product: CAISERGGDYNEQFF.

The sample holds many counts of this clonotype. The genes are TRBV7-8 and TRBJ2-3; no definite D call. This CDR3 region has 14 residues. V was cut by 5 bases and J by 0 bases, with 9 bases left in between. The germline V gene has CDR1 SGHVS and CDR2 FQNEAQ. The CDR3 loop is CASSPPPSTDTQYF. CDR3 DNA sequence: TGTGCCAGCAGCCCACCCCCCAGCACAGATACGCAGTATTTT.

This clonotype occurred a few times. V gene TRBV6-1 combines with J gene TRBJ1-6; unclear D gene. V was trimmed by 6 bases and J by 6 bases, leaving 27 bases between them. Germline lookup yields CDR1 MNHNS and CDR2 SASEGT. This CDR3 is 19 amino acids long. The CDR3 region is CASRGIGERRWGSNSPLHF. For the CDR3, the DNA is TGTGCCAGCAGAGGAATAGGTGAACGGCGGTGGGGTAGTAATTCACCCCTCCACTTT.

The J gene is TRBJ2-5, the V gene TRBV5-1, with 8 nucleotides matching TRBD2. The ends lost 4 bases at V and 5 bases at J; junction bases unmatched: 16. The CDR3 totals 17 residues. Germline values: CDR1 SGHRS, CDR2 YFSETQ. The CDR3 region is CASSPPKSGGPSETQYF. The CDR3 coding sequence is TGCGCCAGCAGCCCCCCAAAAAGCGGGGGACCCTCGGAGACCCAGTACTTC.

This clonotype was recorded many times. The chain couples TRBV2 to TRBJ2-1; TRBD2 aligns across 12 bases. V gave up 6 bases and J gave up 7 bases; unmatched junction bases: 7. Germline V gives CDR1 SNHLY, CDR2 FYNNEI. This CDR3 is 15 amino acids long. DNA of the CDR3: TGTGCCAGCAGGGCTAGCGGGGGGGCATGGAATGAGCAGTTCTTC. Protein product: CASRASGGAWNEQFF.

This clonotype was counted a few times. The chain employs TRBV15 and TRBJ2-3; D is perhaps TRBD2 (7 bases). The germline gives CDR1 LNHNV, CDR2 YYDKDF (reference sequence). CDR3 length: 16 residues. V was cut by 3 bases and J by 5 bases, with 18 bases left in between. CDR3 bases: TGTGCCACCAGCAGTTTTGTGGGGGGGCCCGTAGATACGCAGTATTTT. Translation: CATSSFVGGPVDTQYF.

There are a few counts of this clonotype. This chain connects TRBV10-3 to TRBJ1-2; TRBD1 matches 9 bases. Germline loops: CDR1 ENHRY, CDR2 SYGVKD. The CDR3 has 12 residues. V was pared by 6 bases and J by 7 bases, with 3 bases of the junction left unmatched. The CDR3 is CAISTQGAGYTF. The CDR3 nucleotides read TGTGCCATCAGCACACAGGGGGCTGGCTACACCTTC.

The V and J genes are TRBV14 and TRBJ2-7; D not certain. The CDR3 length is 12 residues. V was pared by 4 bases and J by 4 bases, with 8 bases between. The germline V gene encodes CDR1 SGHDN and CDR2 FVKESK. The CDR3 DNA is TGTGCCAGCAGCCGCAGACAATACGAGCAGTACTTC. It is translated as CASSRRQYEQYF. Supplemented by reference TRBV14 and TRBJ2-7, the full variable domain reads EAGVTQFPSHSVIEKGQTVTLRCDPISGHDNLYWYRRVMGKEIKFLLHFVKESKQDESGMPNNRFLAERTGGTYSTLKVQPAELEDSGVYFCASSRRQYEQYFGPGTRLTVT.

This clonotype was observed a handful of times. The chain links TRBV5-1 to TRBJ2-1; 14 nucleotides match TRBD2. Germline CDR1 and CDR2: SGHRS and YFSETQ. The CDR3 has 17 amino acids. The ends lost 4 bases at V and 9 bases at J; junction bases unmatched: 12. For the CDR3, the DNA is TGCGCCAGCAGCGGGGATGTGGGACTAGCGGGGGCTGGTGAGCAGTTCTTC. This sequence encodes CASSGDVGLAGAGEQFF.

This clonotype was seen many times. In DNA form, the CDR3 reads TGTGCCAGCAGCCCCCCAGGGATTCAGCCCCAGCATTTT. It codes for CASSPPGIQPQHF. The chain links TRBV28 to TRBJ1-5, with D tentatively TRBD1 (5 bases). Germline V gene data show CDR1 as MDHEN and CDR2 as SYDVKM. This CDR3 comprises 13 residues. The germline V and J ends were trimmed by 6 bases and 6 bases, with 12 bases remaining between them.

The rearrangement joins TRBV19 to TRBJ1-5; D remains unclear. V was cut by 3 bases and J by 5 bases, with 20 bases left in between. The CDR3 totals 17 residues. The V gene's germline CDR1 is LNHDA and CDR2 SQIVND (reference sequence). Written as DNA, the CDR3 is TGTGCCAGTAGTATTGGACCCGGGCGCAAACTTTATCAGCCCCAGCATTTT. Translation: CASSIGPGRKLYQPQHF.

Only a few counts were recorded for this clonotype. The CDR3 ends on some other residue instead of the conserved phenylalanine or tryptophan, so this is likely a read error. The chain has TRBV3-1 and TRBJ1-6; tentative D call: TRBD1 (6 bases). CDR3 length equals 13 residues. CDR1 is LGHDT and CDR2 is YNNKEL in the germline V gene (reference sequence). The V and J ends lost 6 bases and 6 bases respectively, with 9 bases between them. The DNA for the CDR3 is TGTGCCAGCAGGACAGGCGTTAATTCACCCCTCCACCTT. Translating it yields CASRTGVNSPLHL.

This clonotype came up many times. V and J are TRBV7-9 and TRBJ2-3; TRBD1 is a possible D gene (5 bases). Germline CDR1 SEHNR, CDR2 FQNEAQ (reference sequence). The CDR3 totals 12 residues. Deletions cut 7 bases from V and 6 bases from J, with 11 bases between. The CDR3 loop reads CASTPGADTQYF. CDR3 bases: TGTGCCAGCACCCCTGGGGCGGATACGCAGTATTTT.

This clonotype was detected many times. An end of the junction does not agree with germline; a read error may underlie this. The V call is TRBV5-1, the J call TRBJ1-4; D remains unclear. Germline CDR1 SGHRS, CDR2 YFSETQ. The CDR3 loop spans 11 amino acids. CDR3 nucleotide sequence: TGTGCCAGCAGCTTTAGGGAAAAACTGTTTTTT. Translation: CASSFREKLFF.

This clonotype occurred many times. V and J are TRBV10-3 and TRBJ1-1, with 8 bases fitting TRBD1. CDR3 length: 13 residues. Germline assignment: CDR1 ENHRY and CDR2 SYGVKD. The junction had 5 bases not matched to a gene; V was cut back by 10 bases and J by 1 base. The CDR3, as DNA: TGTGCCACCACAGGGGGAGCGAACACTGAAGCTTTCTTT. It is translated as CATTGGANTEAFF.

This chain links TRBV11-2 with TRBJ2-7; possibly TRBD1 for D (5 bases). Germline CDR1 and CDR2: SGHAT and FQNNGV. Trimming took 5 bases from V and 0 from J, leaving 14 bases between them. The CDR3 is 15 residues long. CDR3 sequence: CASSLPTAYSYEQYF. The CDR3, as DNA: TGTGCCAGCAGCCTCCCGACAGCCTACTCCTACGAGCAGTACTTC.

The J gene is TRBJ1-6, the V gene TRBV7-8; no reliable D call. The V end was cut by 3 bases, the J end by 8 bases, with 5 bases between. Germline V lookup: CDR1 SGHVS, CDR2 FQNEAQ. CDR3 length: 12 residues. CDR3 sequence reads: CASSFADSPLHF. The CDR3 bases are TGTGCCAGCAGCTTTGCGGATTCACCCCTCCACTTT.

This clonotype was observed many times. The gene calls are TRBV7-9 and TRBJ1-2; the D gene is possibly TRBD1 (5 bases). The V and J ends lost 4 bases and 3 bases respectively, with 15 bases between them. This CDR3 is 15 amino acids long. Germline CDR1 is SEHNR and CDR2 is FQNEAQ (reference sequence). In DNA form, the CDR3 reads TGTGCCAGCAGCTCTAGCGGGGCTCACTACTATGGCTACACCTTC. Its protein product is CASSSSGAHYYGYTF. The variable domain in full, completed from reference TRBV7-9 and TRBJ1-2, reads DTGVSQNPRHKITKRGQNVTFRCDPISEHNRLYWYRQTLGQGPEFLTYFQNEAQLEKSRLLSDRFSAERPKGSFSTLEIQRTEQGDSAMYLCASSSSGAHYYGYTFGSGTRLTVV.

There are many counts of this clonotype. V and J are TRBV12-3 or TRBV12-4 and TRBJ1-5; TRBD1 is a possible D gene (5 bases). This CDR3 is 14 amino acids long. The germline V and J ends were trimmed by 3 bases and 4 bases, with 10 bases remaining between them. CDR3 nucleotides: TGTGCCAGCAGTTTTTTGACAGCTAATCAGCCCCAGCATTTT. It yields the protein CASSFLTANQPQHF.

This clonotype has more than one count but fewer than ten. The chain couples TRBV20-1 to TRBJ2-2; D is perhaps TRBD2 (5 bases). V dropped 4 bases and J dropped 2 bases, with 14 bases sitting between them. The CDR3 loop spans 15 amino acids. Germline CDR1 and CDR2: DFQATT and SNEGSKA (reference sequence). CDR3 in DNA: TGCAGTGCTATGGCCCGGGATTTAAACACCGGGGAGCTGTTTTTT. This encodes CSAMARDLNTGELFF.

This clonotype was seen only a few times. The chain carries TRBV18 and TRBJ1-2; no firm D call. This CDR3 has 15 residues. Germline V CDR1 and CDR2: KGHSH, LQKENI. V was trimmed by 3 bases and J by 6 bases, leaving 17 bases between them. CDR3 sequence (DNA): TGTGCCAGCTCACCTCGCCCGGGTGAGCTCAATGGCTACACCTTC. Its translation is CASSPRPGELNGYTF.

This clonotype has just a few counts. CDR3 nucleotide sequence: TGCAGCGTAGCCAGGGGTACCAATCAGCCCCAGCATTTT. Its translation is CSVARGTNQPQHF. The chain recombines TRBV29-1 with TRBJ1-5; maybe TRBD1 (6 bases). Germline assignment: CDR1 SQVTM and CDR2 ANQGSEA. V was cut by 6 bases and J by 3 bases, with 12 bases left in between. The CDR3 is 13 amino acids.

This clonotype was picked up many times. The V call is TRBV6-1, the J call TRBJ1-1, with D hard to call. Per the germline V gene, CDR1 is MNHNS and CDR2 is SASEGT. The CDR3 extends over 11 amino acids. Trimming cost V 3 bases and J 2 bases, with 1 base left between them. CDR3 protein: CASSDNTEAFF. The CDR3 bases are TGTGCCAGCAGTGATAACACTGAAGCTTTCTTT.